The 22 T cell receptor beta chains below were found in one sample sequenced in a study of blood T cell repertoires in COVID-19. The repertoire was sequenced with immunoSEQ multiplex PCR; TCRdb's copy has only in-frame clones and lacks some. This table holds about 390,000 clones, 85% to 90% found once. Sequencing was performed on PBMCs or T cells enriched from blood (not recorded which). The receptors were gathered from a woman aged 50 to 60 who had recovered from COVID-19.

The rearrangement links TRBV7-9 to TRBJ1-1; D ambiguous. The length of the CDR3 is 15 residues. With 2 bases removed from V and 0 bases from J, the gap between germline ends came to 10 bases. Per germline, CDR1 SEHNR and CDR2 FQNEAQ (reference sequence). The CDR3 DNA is TGTGCCAGCAGCTTAAGGAGCCATTTGAACACTGAAGCTTTCTTT. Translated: CASSLRSHLNTEAFF.

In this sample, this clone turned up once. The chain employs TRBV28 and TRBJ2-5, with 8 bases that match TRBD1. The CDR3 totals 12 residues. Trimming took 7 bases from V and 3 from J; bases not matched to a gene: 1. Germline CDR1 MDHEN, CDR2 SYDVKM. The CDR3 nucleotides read TGTGCCAGCACGGGACAGGAAGAGACCCAGTACTTC. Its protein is CASTGQEETQYF.

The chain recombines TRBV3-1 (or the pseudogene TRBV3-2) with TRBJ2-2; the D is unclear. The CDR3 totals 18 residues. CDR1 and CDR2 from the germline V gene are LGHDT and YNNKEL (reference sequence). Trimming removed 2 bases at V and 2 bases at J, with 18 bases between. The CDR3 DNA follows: TGTGCCAGCAGCCAACTCGATGTCTTGGCCCAAAACACCGGGGAGCTGTTTTTT. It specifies CASSQLDVLAQNTGELFF.

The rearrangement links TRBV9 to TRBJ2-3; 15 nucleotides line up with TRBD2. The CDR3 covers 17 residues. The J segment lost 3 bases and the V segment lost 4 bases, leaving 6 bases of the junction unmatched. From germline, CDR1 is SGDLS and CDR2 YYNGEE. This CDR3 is CASSKGLAGGRTDTQYF. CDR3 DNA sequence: TGTGCCAGCAGCAAGGGACTAGCGGGGGGACGTACAGATACGCAGTATTTT.

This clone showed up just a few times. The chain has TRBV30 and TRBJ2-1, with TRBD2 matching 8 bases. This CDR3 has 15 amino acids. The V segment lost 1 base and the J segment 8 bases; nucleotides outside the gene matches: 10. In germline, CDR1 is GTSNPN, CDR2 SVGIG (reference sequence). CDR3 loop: CAWSAGAGVLDEQFF. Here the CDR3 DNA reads TGTGCCTGGAGTGCGGGAGCGGGGGTTTTAGATGAGCAGTTCTTC.

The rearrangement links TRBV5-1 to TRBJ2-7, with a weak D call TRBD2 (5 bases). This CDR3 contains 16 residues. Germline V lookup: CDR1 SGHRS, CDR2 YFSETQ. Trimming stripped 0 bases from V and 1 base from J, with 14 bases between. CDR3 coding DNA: TGCGCCAGCAGCTTGGCCGTAAACGGGAATTCCTACGAGCAGTACTTC. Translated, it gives CASSLAVNGNSYEQYF.

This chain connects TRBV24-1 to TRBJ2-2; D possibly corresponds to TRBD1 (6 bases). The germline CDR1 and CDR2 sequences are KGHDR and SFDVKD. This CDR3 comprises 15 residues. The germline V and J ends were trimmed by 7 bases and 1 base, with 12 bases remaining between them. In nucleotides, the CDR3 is TGTGCCACCAGGGCACAGGGACAGAACACCGGGGAGCTGTTTTTT. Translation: CATRAQGQNTGELFF.

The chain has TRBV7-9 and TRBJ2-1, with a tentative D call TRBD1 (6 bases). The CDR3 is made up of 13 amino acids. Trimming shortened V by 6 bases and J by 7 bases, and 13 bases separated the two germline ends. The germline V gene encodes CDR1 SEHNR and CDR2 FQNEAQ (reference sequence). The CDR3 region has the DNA TGTGCCAGCAGGTCAGGGGTCCTGAATGAGCAGTTCTTC. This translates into CASRSGVLNEQFF.

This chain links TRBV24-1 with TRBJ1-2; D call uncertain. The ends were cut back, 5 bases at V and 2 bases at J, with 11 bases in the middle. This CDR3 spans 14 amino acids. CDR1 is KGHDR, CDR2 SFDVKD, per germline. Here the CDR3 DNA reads TGTGCCACCAGTGTAGCCGGGTTAAACTATGGCTACACCTTC. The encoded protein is CATSVAGLNYGYTF.

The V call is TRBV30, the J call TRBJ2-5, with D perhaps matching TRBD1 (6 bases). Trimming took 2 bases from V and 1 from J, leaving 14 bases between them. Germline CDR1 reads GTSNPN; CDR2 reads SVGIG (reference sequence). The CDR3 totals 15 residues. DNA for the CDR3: TGTGCCTGGAGTTCTGGAACAGGGCGCCAAGAGACCCAGTACTTC. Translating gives CAWSSGTGRQETQYF.

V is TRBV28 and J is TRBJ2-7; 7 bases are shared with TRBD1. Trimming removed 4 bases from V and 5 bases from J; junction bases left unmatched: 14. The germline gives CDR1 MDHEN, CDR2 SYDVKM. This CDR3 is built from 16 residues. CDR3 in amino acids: CASSSPDREYKDEQYF. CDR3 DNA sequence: TGTGCCAGCAGTTCACCCGACAGGGAATATAAAGACGAGCAGTACTTC.

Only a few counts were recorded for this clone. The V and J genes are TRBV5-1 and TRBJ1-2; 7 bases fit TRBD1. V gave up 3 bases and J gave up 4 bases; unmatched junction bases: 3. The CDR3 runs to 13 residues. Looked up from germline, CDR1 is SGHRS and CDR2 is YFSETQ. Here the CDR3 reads CASSWGQFYGYTF. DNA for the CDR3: TGCGCCAGCAGCTGGGGACAGTTCTATGGCTACACCTTC.

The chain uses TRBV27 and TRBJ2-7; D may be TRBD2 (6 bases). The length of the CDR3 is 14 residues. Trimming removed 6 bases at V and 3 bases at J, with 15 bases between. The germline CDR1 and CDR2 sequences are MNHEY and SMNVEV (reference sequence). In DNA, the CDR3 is TGTGCCAGCAGATCCCGAGGAGCGGGCTACGAGCAGTACTTC. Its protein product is CASRSRGAGYEQYF.

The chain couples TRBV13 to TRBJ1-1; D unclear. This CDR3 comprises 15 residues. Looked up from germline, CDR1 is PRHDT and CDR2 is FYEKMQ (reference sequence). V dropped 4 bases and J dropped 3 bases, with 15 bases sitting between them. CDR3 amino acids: CASSWTGDGYTEAFF. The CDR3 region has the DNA TGTGCCAGCAGCTGGACTGGAGACGGTTACACTGAAGCTTTCTTT.

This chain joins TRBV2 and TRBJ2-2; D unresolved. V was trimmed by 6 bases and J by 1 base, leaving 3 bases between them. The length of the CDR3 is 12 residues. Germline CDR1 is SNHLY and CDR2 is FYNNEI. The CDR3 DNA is TGTGCCAGCAGGAGGAACACCGGGGAGCTGTTTTTT. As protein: CASRRNTGELFF.

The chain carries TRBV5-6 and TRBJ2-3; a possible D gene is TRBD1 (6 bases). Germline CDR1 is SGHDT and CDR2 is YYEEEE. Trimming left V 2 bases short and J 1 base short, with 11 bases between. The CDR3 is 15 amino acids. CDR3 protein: CASSFKSGGTDTQYF. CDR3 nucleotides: TGTGCCAGCAGCTTTAAGTCAGGGGGCACAGATACGCAGTATTTT.

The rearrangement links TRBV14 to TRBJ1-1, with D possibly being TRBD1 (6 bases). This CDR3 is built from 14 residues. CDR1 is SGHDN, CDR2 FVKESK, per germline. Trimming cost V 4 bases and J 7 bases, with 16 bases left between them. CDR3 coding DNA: TGTGCCAGCAGCCGCTTCATGGGGGACATTGAAGCTTTCTTT. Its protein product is CASSRFMGDIEAFF.

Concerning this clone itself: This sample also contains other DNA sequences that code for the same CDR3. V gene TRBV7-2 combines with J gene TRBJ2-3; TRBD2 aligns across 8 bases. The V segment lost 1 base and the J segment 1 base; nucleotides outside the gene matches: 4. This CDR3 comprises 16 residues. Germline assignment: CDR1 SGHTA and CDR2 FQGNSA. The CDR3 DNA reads TGTGCCAGCAGCTTAGATACAGCGGGGGGCACAGATACGCAGTATTTT. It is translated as CASSLDTAGGTDTQYF.

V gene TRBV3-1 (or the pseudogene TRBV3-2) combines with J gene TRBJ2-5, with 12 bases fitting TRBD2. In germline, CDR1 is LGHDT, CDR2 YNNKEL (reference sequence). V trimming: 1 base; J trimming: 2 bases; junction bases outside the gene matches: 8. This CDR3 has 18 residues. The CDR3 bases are TGTGCCAGCAGCCAAGCCCGAGGACTAGCGGGGACACAAGAGACCCAGTACTTC. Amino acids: CASSQARGLAGTQETQYF.

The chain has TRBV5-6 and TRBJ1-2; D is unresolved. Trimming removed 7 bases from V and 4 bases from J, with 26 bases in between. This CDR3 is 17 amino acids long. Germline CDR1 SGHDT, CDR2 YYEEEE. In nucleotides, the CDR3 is TGTGCCAGCCCAGCTTGTATTCGCGGGTTTAGTTTCTATGGCTACACCTTC. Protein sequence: CASPACIRGFSFYGYTF.

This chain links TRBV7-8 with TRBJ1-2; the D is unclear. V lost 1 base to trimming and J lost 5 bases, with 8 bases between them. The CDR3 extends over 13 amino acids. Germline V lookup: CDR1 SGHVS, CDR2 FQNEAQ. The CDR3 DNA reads TGTGCCAGCAGCTTAGAATACGGGTATGGCTACACCTTC. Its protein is CASSLEYGYGYTF.

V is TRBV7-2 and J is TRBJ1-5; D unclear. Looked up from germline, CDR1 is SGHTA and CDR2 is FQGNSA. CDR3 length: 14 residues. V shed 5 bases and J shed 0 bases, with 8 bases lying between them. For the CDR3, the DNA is TGTGCCAGCAGCCTCCGGGATAGCAATCAGCCCCAGCATTTT. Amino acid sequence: CASSLRDSNQPQHF.